The entry below gives a single TCR beta chain sequence along with its context. Its antigen remains unknown. Data came from immunoSEQ multiplex PCR; TCRdb stores just in-frame clones and leaves some out. The sample holds 150,000 to 180,000 clones, about 85% seen once. The data stem from a study of T cell responses to AZD1222 COVID-19 vaccine. Whole-study context: Both about-4-week and about-12-week second-dose recipients were combined. Study findings and constraints: Baseline antibody screening turned up just a handful of seropositive AZD1222 recipients. Clonal diversity was possibly underestimated, and the donors were mostly white British, with more females. In the spike-specific TCR repertoire, nearly half reportedly target unmutated variant regions.

Germline V gene lookup returns CDR1 LGHDT and CDR2 YNNKEL (reference sequence). CDR3 length: 12 residues. Deletions cut 3 bases from V and 6 bases from J, with 8 bases between. The rearrangement links TRBV3-1 (or the pseudogene TRBV3-2) to TRBJ1-2; TRBD1 might be the D (6 bases). The receptor was derived from an adult in good health. The sample here was peripheral blood, taken on day 0 of AZD1222 vaccination. CDR3 nucleotides: TGTGCCAGCAGCCAGAACAGGGATGGCTACACCTTC. Translation gives CASSQNRDGYTF.